This T cell receptor (beta chain) appears in the sequencing data of a study of beta chain features in type 1 diabetes. Populations isolated by sorting all had purity greater than 95%. Germline V gives CDR1 SGHTA, CDR2 FQGNSA. The CDR3 is made up of 15 amino acids. The junction had 8 bases not matched to a gene; V was cut back by 4 bases and J by 7 bases. Every isolated RNA sample was fully reverse transcribed, so sequencing captured expressed TCRB transcripts. The assay was immunoSEQ multiplex PCR, and TCRdb's table has in-frame clones only and misses some. The repertoire holds about 140,000 clones, with 6.5% to 8.5% as singletons. Overall study findings and caveats: Naive, central memory and Treg TCRB repertoires appeared more alike in patients than in healthy donors. Within each of all four CD4+ subsets, Type 1 diabetes patients had TCRB CDR3s that were moderately but significantly shorter.

In regard to this clone: The antigen is not known.

What was sequenced was central memory CD4+ T cells from blood. The receptor was isolated from a woman in her 30s in good health. This chain links TRBV7-2 with TRBJ1-4, with 8 positions matching TRBD1. CDR3 sequence reads: CASSSQGAGGEKLFF. In nucleotides, the CDR3 is TGTGCCAGCAGCTCCCAGGGGGCAGGAGGTGAAAAACTGTTTTTT.